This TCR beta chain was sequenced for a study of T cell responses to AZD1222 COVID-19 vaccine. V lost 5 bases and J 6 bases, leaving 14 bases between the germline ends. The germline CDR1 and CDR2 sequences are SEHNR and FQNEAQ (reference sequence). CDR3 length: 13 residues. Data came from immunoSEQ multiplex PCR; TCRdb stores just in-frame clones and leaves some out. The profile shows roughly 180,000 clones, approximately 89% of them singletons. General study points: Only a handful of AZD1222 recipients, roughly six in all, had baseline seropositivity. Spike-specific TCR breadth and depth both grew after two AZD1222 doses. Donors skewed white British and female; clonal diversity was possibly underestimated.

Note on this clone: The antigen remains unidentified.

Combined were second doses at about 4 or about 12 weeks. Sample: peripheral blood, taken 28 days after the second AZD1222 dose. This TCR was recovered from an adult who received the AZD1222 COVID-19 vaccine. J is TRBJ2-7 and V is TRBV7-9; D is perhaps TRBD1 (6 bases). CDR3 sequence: CASSPQGLGEQYF. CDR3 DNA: TGTGCCAGCAGCCCCCAGGGGTTAGGCGAGCAGTACTTC.